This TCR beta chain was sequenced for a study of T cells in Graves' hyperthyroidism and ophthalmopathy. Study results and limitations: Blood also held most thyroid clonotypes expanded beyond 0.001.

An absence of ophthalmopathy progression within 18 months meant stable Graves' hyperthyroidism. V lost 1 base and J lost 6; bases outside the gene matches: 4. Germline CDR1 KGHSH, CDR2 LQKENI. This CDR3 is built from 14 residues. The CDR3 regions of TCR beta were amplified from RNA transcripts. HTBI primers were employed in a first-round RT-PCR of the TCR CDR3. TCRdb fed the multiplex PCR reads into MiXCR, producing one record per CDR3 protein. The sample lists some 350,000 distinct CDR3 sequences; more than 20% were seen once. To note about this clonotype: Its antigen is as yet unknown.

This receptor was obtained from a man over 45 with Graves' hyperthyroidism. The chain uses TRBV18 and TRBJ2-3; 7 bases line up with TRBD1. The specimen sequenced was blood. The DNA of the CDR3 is TGTGCCAGCTCACCACAGGGGGCGGTTGATACGCAGTATTTT. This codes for CASSPQGAVDTQYF.